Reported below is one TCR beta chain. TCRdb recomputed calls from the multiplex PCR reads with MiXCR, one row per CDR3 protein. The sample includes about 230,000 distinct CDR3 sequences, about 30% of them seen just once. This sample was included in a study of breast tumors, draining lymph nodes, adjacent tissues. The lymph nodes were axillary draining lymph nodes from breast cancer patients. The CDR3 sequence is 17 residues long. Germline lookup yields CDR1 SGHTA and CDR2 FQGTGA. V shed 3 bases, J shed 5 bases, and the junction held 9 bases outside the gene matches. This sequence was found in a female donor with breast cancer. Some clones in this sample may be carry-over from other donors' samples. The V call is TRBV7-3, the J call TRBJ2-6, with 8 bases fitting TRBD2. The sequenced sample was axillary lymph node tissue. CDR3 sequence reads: CASSFVPLSGRANVLTF. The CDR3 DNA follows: TGTGCCAGCAGCTTCGTCCCTCTTAGCGGGAGGGCCAACGTCCTGACTTTC.